One and the same sample provided the 11 T cell receptor beta chains below, sequenced in a study of early T cells in non-severe SARS-CoV-2 infection. TCRdb processed the 5' RACE reads anew with MiXCR; each CDR3 protein has one entry. This sample carries approximately 90,000 distinct CDR3 sequences, around 10% of them seen once, and the ten largest clones take about 4.5%. The material was whole blood, obtained at baseline. The receptor set was obtained from an adult who was a healthcare worker with PCR-confirmed SARS-CoV-2 infection or an uninfected control (not recorded which).

This clonotype was seen more than once but under ten times. The CDR3 loop is CASSQETGAEQYF. CDR3 sequence (DNA): TGTGCCAGCAGCCAAGAAACGGGAGCCGAGCAGTACTTC. V and J are TRBV3-1 and TRBJ2-7; maybe TRBD2 (6 bases). The CDR3 extends over 13 amino acids. Germline V gives CDR1 LGHDT, CDR2 YNNKEL (reference sequence). V lost 0 bases and J lost 6, with 9 bases in between.

This clonotype appeared a few times. The chain recombines TRBV7-2 with TRBJ2-7; D call uncertain. Germline-derived CDR1 and CDR2 are SGHTA and FQGNSA. This CDR3 comprises 13 residues. The V gene lost 5 bases and the J gene lost 5 bases, with 13 bases spanning the gap. This chain's CDR3 is CASSVGPVNEQYF. The CDR3 coding sequence is TGTGCCAGCAGCGTAGGACCCGTCAACGAGCAGTACTTC.

The gene calls are TRBV29-1 and TRBJ2-1; 9 bases fit TRBD2. After removal of 6 bases from V and 4 bases from J, the junction contained 13 bases not matched to a gene. This CDR3 is built from 16 residues. Germline values: CDR1 SQVTM, CDR2 ANQGSEA. CDR3 loop: CSVVLKLAGVYNEQFF. CDR3 coding DNA: TGCAGCGTAGTTTTAAAATTAGCGGGAGTATACAATGAGCAGTTCTTC.

The sample holds a few counts of this clonotype. The chain uses TRBV14 and TRBJ2-3; D unclear. Per the germline V gene, CDR1 is SGHDN and CDR2 is FVKESK. The length of the CDR3 is 14 residues. The V and J ends lost 0 bases and 7 bases respectively, with 11 bases between them. The CDR3 DNA is TGTGCCAGCAGCCAAGATAGATCTGGGAATACGCAGTATTTT. It yields the protein CASSQDRSGNTQYF.

This clonotype was seen many times. The rearrangement links TRBV25-1 to TRBJ2-5; D call uncertain. The germline CDR1 and CDR2 sequences are MGHDK and SYGVNS. This CDR3 contains 13 residues. V lost 5 bases and J 1 base, leaving 8 bases between the germline ends. The CDR3 here is CASSRRIQETQYF. CDR3 nucleotide sequence: TGTGCCAGCAGTAGACGGATCCAAGAGACCCAGTACTTC. Variable domain in full (rest from reference TRBV25-1 and TRBJ2-5): EADIYQTPRYLVIGTGKKITLECSQTMGHDKMYWYQQDPGMELHLIHYSYGVNSTEKGDLSSESTVSRIRTEHFPLTLESARPSHTSQYLCASSRRIQETQYFGPGTRLLVL.

This chain connects TRBV20-1 to TRBJ1-1; D is unclear. Germline V gene sequence: CDR1 DFQATT, CDR2 SNEGSKA (reference sequence). This CDR3 contains 13 residues. The ends were cut back, 3 bases at V and 0 bases at J, with 8 bases in the middle. CDR3 nucleotide sequence: TGCAGTGCTAGCAGCTACATGAACACTGAAGCTTTCTTT. It codes for CSASSYMNTEAFF.

The chain links TRBV9 to TRBJ2-2; tentatively, D is TRBD1 or TRBD2 (6 bases each). Trimming left V 3 bases short and J 3 bases short, with 15 bases between. Per the germline V gene, CDR1 is SGDLS and CDR2 is YYNGEE. This CDR3 contains 16 residues. CDR3 sequence (DNA): TGTGCCAGCAGCGGAGGAGGGGGGCCCGACACCGGGGAGCTGTTTTTT. Translated: CASSGGGGPDTGELFF.

This clonotype has ten or more counts. The rearrangement joins TRBV25-1 to TRBJ1-4, with D hard to call. CDR3 length: 13 residues. Trimming cost V 5 bases and J 3 bases, with 7 bases left between them. Germline V CDR1 and CDR2: MGHDK, SYGVNS. The CDR3 reads CASSLGANEKLFF. CDR3 DNA sequence: TGTGCCAGCAGTCTCGGGGCTAATGAAAAACTGTTTTTT. Supplemented by reference TRBV25-1 and TRBJ1-4, the full variable domain reads EADIYQTPRYLVIGTGKKITLECSQTMGHDKMYWYQQDPGMELHLIHYSYGVNSTEKGDLSSESTVSRIRTEHFPLTLESARPSHTSQYLCASSLGANEKLFFGSGTQLSVL.

This clonotype was counted many times. The chain joins TRBV5-1 to TRBJ2-1; no reliable D call. V gave up 4 bases and J gave up 5 bases, with 13 bases separating them. CDR3 size: 14 residues. From germline, CDR1 is SGHRS and CDR2 YFSETQ. This CDR3 reads CASSHYLRNNEQFF. CDR3 DNA sequence: TGCGCCAGCAGCCATTACCTTAGAAACAATGAGCAGTTCTTC.

This clonotype came up a few times. This chain connects TRBV19 to TRBJ2-1; 9 bases line up with TRBD2. The CDR3 length is 17 residues. V was pared by 2 bases and J by 8 bases, with 13 bases of the junction left unmatched. Germline CDR1 reads LNHDA; CDR2 reads SQIVND (reference sequence). As DNA, the CDR3 is TGTGCCAGTAGTATACCCTCGGAGCGGGAGGCTTTCGATGAGCAGTTCTTC. It is translated as CASSIPSEREAFDEQFF. Filled out from reference TRBV19 and TRBJ2-1, the complete variable domain reads DGGITQSPKYLFRKEGQNVTLSCEQNLNHDAMYWYRQDPGQGLRLIYYSQIVNDFQKGDIAEGYSVSREKKESFPLTVTSAQKNPTAFYLCASSIPSEREAFDEQFFGPGTRLTVL.

This clonotype was detected ten times or more. V usage is TRBV10-3 and J usage is TRBJ2-1; D is unclear. The germline gives CDR1 ENHRY, CDR2 SYGVKD. Deletions cut 4 bases from V and 5 bases from J, with 21 bases between. This CDR3 is built from 17 residues. The CDR3 region is CAISAGISSKWDNEQFF. CDR3 DNA: TGTGCCATCAGTGCGGGTATATCGTCTAAGTGGGACAATGAGCAGTTCTTC.